One sample yielded the 20 T cell receptor beta chains listed below, sequenced in a study of shared clonotypes between healthy human individuals. Assay used: immunoSEQ multiplex PCR; TCRdb lists only in-frame clones, some missing. Counted here are 450,000 to 600,000 clones, about four fifths occurring once; the ten biggest clones make up approximately 13%. Sequencing was done on a sample of PBMCs. These receptors were collected from a woman aged 40 to 50 in good health. Some clones in this sample may be carry-over from other donors' samples.

The chain couples TRBV4-3 to TRBJ2-3, with TRBD2 matching over 9 bases. The CDR3 consists of 18 residues. Germline CDR1 and CDR2: LGHNA and YSLEER. The trim removed 0 bases at V and 2 bases at J, leaving 9 bases unmatched. The CDR3 coding sequence is TGCGCCAGCAGCCAAGAGATTAGCGGGGGCTCAAACACAGATACGCAGTATTTT. Translated: CASSQEISGGSNTDTQYF.

The chain combines TRBV4-1 with TRBJ1-1, with D possibly matching TRBD1 (5 bases). The CDR3 totals 15 residues. Germline CDR1 and CDR2: MGHRA and YSYEKL. V dropped 0 bases and J dropped 4 bases, with 12 bases sitting between them. The DNA of the CDR3 is TGCGCCAGCAGCCAAGATGGCAGGCAGGGCACTGAAGCTTTCTTT. Translating gives CASSQDGRQGTEAFF.

The chain combines TRBV19 with TRBJ2-3; 10 bases are shared with TRBD1. J lost 3 bases, V lost 6 bases, and 9 bases had no gene match. The CDR3 is made up of 16 amino acids. Per the germline V gene, CDR1 is LNHDA and CDR2 is SQIVND (reference sequence). CDR3 sequence reads: CASSQGWDRGTDTQYF. The CDR3 DNA follows: TGTGCCAGTAGCCAAGGTTGGGACAGGGGAACAGATACGCAGTATTTT.

This chain connects TRBV7-8 to TRBJ1-5; 12 nucleotides line up with TRBD1. Per germline, CDR1 SGHVS and CDR2 FQNEAQ. The CDR3 is 19 residues long. V gave up 5 bases and J gave up 6 bases; unmatched junction bases: 17. In nucleotides, the CDR3 is TGTGCCAGCAGCCCACTCCGGGACAGGGGGCTTCGAGTTACTCAGCCCCAGCATTTT. Its protein is CASSPLRDRGLRVTQPQHF.

This chain links TRBV5-1 with TRBJ2-5; D gene ambiguous. CDR3 size: 14 residues. Looked up from germline, CDR1 is SGHRS and CDR2 is YFSETQ. V was cut by 4 bases and J by 5 bases, with 15 bases left in between. DNA of the CDR3: TGCGCCAGCAGCCTATCCGGGCCGCGGGAGACCCAGTACTTC. The encoded protein is CASSLSGPRETQYF.

The chain recombines TRBV27 with TRBJ1-2, with a possible D match to TRBD1 (5 bases). This CDR3 has 13 amino acids. V shed 1 base and J shed 2 bases, with 5 bases lying between them. Per germline, CDR1 MNHEY and CDR2 SMNVEV (reference sequence). DNA of the CDR3: TGTGCCAGCAGTTTATGGGGCAACTATGGCTACACCTTC. It codes for CASSLWGNYGYTF.

This clone was counted a few times. This chain uses TRBV7-3 with TRBJ1-5; the D is unclear. The CDR3 runs 13 residues. Trimming took 3 bases from V and 3 from J, leaving 6 bases between them. CDR1 SGHTA and CDR2 FQGTGA come from the germline V gene. The CDR3 nucleotides are TGTGCCAGCAGCTTTACGGTCAATCAGCCCCAGCATTTT. Translated, it gives CASSFTVNQPQHF.

The J gene is TRBJ1-2, the V gene TRBV9; D gene ambiguous. V lost 0 bases and J 0 bases, leaving 12 bases between the germline ends. The CDR3 is 16 residues long. Germline V gene sequence: CDR1 SGDLS, CDR2 YYNGEE. DNA of the CDR3: TGTGCCAGCAGCGTAGACGAGGATACCGCTAACTATGGCTACACCTTC. Its protein product is CASSVDEDTANYGYTF.

This chain links TRBV4-2 with TRBJ2-1; D unresolved. The V end lost 7 bases, the J end lost 2 bases, and 18 bases lay between the germline ends. Germline V gene sequence: CDR1 LGHNA, CDR2 YNFKEQ. This CDR3 contains 16 residues. The CDR3 here is CASTLGDLSTYNEQFF. CDR3 DNA sequence: TGTGCCAGCACTTTAGGTGATCTATCAACCTACAATGAGCAGTTCTTC.

J is TRBJ2-1 and V is TRBV7-9, with TRBD2 matching 11 bases. The CDR3 loop spans 15 amino acids. CDR1 and CDR2 (germline): SEHNR, FQNEAQ (reference sequence). J lost 9 bases, V lost 5 bases, and 9 bases had no gene match. CDR3 in amino acids: CASSPTSGSSGEQFF. For the CDR3, the DNA is TGTGCCAGCAGCCCCACTAGCGGGAGTTCTGGTGAGCAGTTCTTC.

J is TRBJ1-1 and V is TRBV7-9, with 8 bases fitting TRBD1. Per the germline V gene, CDR1 is SEHNR and CDR2 is FQNEAQ (reference sequence). The length of the CDR3 is 18 residues. With V trimmed by 5 bases and J by 5 bases, 19 bases remained unmatched. CDR3 coding DNA: TGTGCCAGCAGCCTAGTTACGGGACAGGCACCTCAAGAGACTGAAGCTTTCTTT. Protein: CASSLVTGQAPQETEAFF.

The rearrangement joins TRBV4-1 to TRBJ2-7; 11 nucleotides align to TRBD1. V shed 5 bases and J 3 bases; nucleotides not matched to a gene: 6. This CDR3 region has 15 residues. Germline V gives CDR1 MGHRA, CDR2 YSYEKL. CDR3 residues: CASSLRTGGFYEQYF. In DNA form, the CDR3 reads TGCGCCAGCAGCTTAAGGACAGGGGGCTTCTACGAGCAGTACTTC.

This clone was counted between two and nine times. V usage is TRBV30 and J usage is TRBJ1-5; 7 bases are a match to TRBD1. With 1 base clipped from V and 6 bases from J, the junction kept 9 bases outside the gene matches. The CDR3 covers 15 residues. Germline V CDR1 and CDR2: GTSNPN, SVGIG (reference sequence). CDR3 DNA: TGTGCCTGGAGTGCAACCCCCACAGGGGTTCAGCCCCAGCATTTT. It yields the protein CAWSATPTGVQPQHF.

The genes are TRBV6-1 and TRBJ1-1; TRBD1 might be the D (6 bases). CDR1 and CDR2 (germline): MNHNS, SASEGT. The CDR3 is made up of 13 amino acids. V dropped 4 bases and J dropped 4 bases, with 10 bases sitting between them. The CDR3 DNA reads TGTGCCAGCAGTGTAGGGGGTGGCACTGAAGCTTTCTTT. It codes for CASSVGGGTEAFF.

The gene calls are TRBV28 and TRBJ2-3, with a weak D call TRBD1 (6 bases). The ends were cut back, 5 bases at V and 11 bases at J, with 26 bases in the middle. This CDR3 has 16 amino acids. CDR1 is MDHEN, CDR2 SYDVKM, per germline. As DNA, the CDR3 is TGTGCCAGCAGTGCACAGGGCGGTTTCAGCGGCAGTGGGCAGTATTTT. Protein: CASSAQGGFSGSGQYF.

V is TRBV5-4 and J is TRBJ2-1; 8 bases agree with TRBD2. With 5 bases clipped from V and 5 bases from J, the junction kept 12 bases outside the gene matches. The germline V gene encodes CDR1 SGHNT and CDR2 YYREEE (reference sequence). The CDR3 is made up of 16 amino acids. The CDR3 DNA is TGTGCCAGCAGTTTTCCGCCAGCGGGAGCCAACAATGAGCAGTTCTTC. It translates to CASSFPPAGANNEQFF.

The chain employs TRBV7-2 and TRBJ1-5, with 8 bases fitting TRBD1. Germline lookup yields CDR1 SGHTA and CDR2 FQGNSA. Trimming at V came to 5 bases and at J to 8 bases, leaving 20 bases not matched to a gene. CDR3 size: 18 residues. CDR3 amino acids: CASSLEVFVAGGRKPQHF. CDR3 in DNA: TGTGCCAGCAGCCTCGAGGTATTTGTGGCAGGGGGCAGAAAGCCCCAGCATTTT. The entire variable domain, with the rest obtained from reference TRBV7-2 and TRBJ1-5, is as follows: GAGVSQSPSNKVTEKGKDVELRCDPISGHTALYWYRQSLGQGLEFLIYFQGNSAPDKSGLPSDRFSAERTGGSVSTLTIQRTQQEDSAVYLCASSLEVFVAGGRKPQHFGDGTRLSIL.

The chain is built from TRBV7-9 and TRBJ2-3; 9 bases map to TRBD2. Germline lookup yields CDR1 SEHNR and CDR2 FQNEAQ (reference sequence). The V segment lost 2 bases and the J segment 2 bases; nucleotides outside the gene matches: 11. This CDR3 contains 18 residues. The CDR3 reads CASSLMRLADSNTDTQYF. The CDR3 nucleotides read TGTGCCAGCAGCTTAATGAGACTAGCGGATTCCAACACAGATACGCAGTATTTT.

The rearrangement joins TRBV14 to TRBJ2-2; D unclear. V was cut by 3 bases and J by 5 bases, with 7 bases left in between. In germline, CDR1 is SGHDN, CDR2 FVKESK. The CDR3 totals 13 residues. The CDR3 coding sequence is TGTGCCAGCAGCCAGTTCCTTACCGGGGAGCTGTTTTTT. Translated: CASSQFLTGELFF. The full variable domain, completed using reference TRBV14 and TRBJ2-2, is EAGVTQFPSHSVIEKGQTVTLRCDPISGHDNLYWYRRVMGKEIKFLLHFVKESKQDESGMPNNRFLAERTGGTYSTLKVQPAELEDSGVYFCASSQFLTGELFFGEGSRLTVL.

This clone was seen only a few times. The chain employs TRBV19 and TRBJ1-1, with D maybe TRBD1 (5 bases). Germline V lookup: CDR1 LNHDA, CDR2 SQIVND (reference sequence). The CDR3 has 14 residues. V gave up 7 bases and J gave up 1 base, with 13 bases separating them. Here the CDR3 reads CASIDSYRNTEAFF. The CDR3 bases are TGTGCCAGTATTGACAGCTATCGGAACACTGAAGCTTTCTTT.